Each of the 18 T cell receptor beta chains below was sequenced from the same sample in a study of PD-1 blockade in mismatch repair-deficient tumors. The method was immunoSEQ multiplex PCR; TCRdb's version includes in-frame clones alone and lacks a portion of them. The profile covers approximately 15,000 clones, with more than 80% appearing a single time and roughly 11% taken by the ten largest. Time point noted: roughly 9-day in vitro stimulation with candidate neoantigen peptide 5. Their target antigens are unknown. Here the sequenced sample was cells cultured in vitro, taken from a patient treated with pembrolizumab. These receptors originate from an adult with mismatch repair-deficient cancer.

V is TRBV12-5 and J is TRBJ1-1; D gene unclear. CDR3 size: 14 residues. The germline V gene has CDR1 LGHNT and CDR2 FRNRAP. V was shortened by 7 bases and J by 4 bases, with 16 bases between the two germline ends. CDR3 in DNA: TGTGCTAGTGCTCTTGACTCGGGCAGCACTGAAGCTTTCTTT. This sequence encodes CASALDSGSTEAFF.

This clone turned up a few times. The V and J genes are TRBV27 and TRBJ1-1; the D gene is possibly TRBD1 (6 bases). V was shortened by 3 bases and J by 3 bases, with 17 bases between the two germline ends. The CDR3 has 16 amino acids. The germline gives CDR1 MNHEY, CDR2 SMNVEV (reference sequence). For the CDR3, the DNA is TGTGCCAGCAGTTTTGGGACTACAGGGTTTGACACTGAAGCTTTCTTT. Residues: CASSFGTTGFDTEAFF.

This clone was seen only once. The CDR3 DNA sequence: TGTGCCAGCAGTGAAACCCTGGAAGCTTTCTTT. Its protein product is CASSETLEAFF. This chain joins TRBV6-6 and TRBJ1-1; D unclear. The CDR3 contains 11 residues. V shed 5 bases and J shed 8 bases, with 9 bases lying between them. Germline V gives CDR1 MNHNY, CDR2 SVGAGI (reference sequence).

The CDR3 nucleotides are TGTGCCAGCTCGTCCGGGACAGGAAACACCGGGGAGCTGTTTTTT. Amino acids: CASSSGTGNTGELFF. The chain links TRBV18 to TRBJ2-2; TRBD1 matches 8 bases. CDR1 is KGHSH and CDR2 is LQKENI in the germline V gene. Germline trimming cut 6 bases from V and 2 bases from J; bases unmatched to any gene: 5. The CDR3 sequence is 15 residues long.

The chain is built from TRBV27 and TRBJ2-1; TRBD2 agrees at 8 bases. The trim removed 2 bases at V and 4 bases at J, leaving 7 bases unmatched. Germline assignment: CDR1 MNHEY and CDR2 SMNVEV (reference sequence). The length of the CDR3 is 16 residues. Here the CDR3 DNA reads TGTGCCAGCAGTTTAGTCAGCGGGAGTGGGTACAATGAGCAGTTCTTC. This translates into CASSLVSGSGYNEQFF.

The chain uses TRBV9 and TRBJ2-5; no reliable D call. This CDR3 has 14 amino acids. Trimming took off 4 bases at V and 1 base at J, with 11 bases between the two ends. Per the germline V gene, CDR1 is SGDLS and CDR2 is YYNGEE. The CDR3 nucleotides are TGTGCCAGCAGCTCCCGGTCAGGCCAAGAGACCCAGTACTTC. The encoded protein is CASSSRSGQETQYF.

The V call is TRBV7-9, the J call TRBJ1-1; D gene unclear. Trimming took 1 base from V and 0 from J, leaving 6 bases between them. Germline CDR1 is SEHNR and CDR2 is FQNEAQ (reference sequence). The CDR3 covers 14 residues. CDR3 sequence: CASSLGTVNTEAFF. CDR3 in DNA: TGTGCCAGCAGCTTAGGTACAGTGAACACTGAAGCTTTCTTT.

The chain is built from TRBV7-9 and TRBJ1-2; D is ambiguous. Trimming pared 0 bases from V and 3 bases from J, leaving 11 bases between. CDR1 SEHNR and CDR2 FQNEAQ come from the germline V gene (reference sequence). The CDR3 spans 15 residues. CDR3 in DNA: TGTGCCAGCAGCTTAGCGTTACTGCAAGACTATGGCTACACCTTC. Its translation: CASSLALLQDYGYTF.

The chain recombines TRBV7-3 with TRBJ2-5, with TRBD2 identical over 10 bases. CDR1 is SGHTA and CDR2 is FQGTGA in the germline V gene. The CDR3 is 15 amino acids. Unmatched junction bases numbered 5, after V lost 3 bases and J lost 4 bases. The CDR3 sequence is CASSFSSGRRETQYF. The CDR3 DNA reads TGTGCCAGCAGCTTCAGTAGCGGGAGGAGAGAGACCCAGTACTTC.

The chain joins TRBV11-3 to TRBJ2-2; D remains unclear. The CDR3 spans 13 residues. Germline CDR1 is SGHNT and CDR2 is YENEEA. Trimming pared 7 bases from V and 2 bases from J, leaving 8 bases between. CDR3 region: CASKRSNTGELFF. The CDR3, as DNA: TGTGCCAGCAAAAGAAGTAACACCGGGGAGCTGTTTTTT.

The chain employs TRBV4-1 and TRBJ2-1; 7 bases fit TRBD2. Germline V gene sequence: CDR1 MGHRA, CDR2 YSYEKL. V shed 4 bases and J 0 bases; nucleotides not matched to a gene: 3. The CDR3 has 15 amino acids. CDR3 region: CASSPLAGSYNEQFF. In nucleotides, the CDR3 is TGCGCCAGCAGCCCCTTAGCGGGCTCCTACAATGAGCAGTTCTTC.

This rearrangement joins TRBV28 to TRBJ2-7; either TRBD1 or TRBD2 may fit D (5 bases each). V lost 2 bases to trimming and J lost 7 bases, with 9 bases between them. The length of the CDR3 is 12 residues. CDR1 is MDHEN, CDR2 SYDVKM, per germline. The chain's CDR3 is CASSLRDEEQYF. For the CDR3, the DNA is TGTGCCAGCAGTTTAAGGGACGAGGAGCAGTACTTC.

The chain has TRBV7-2 and TRBJ2-1; no firm D call. Germline V gene sequence: CDR1 SGHTA, CDR2 FQGNSA. This CDR3 region has 12 residues. Trimming removed 0 bases from V and 8 bases from J, with 5 bases in between. The CDR3, as DNA: TGTGCCAGCAGCTTAGCGCTGTATGAGCAGTTCTTC. Amino acid sequence: CASSLALYEQFF.

This clone turned up a few times. The chain recombines TRBV7-3 with TRBJ2-2; the D gene is possibly TRBD1 (6 bases). The germline V and J ends were trimmed by 5 bases and 2 bases, with 15 bases remaining between them. Germline lookup yields CDR1 SGHTA and CDR2 FQGTGA. CDR3 size: 16 residues. The CDR3 DNA follows: TGTGCCAGCAGCCCAAGGGGGACACTTAACACCGGGGAGCTGTTTTTT. This gives the protein CASSPRGTLNTGELFF.

This chain joins TRBV5-1 and TRBJ2-3; D ambiguous. This CDR3 spans 16 amino acids. V was trimmed by 0 bases and J by 0 bases, leaving 11 bases between them. Looked up from germline, CDR1 is SGHRS and CDR2 is YFSETQ. The chain's CDR3 is CASSLAGRSSTDTQYF. In DNA form, the CDR3 reads TGCGCCAGCAGCTTGGCTGGCAGATCTAGCACAGATACGCAGTATTTT.

The rearrangement uses TRBV11-2 and TRBJ2-7; tentative D call: TRBD1 (6 bases). Trimming removed 0 bases from V and 2 bases from J, with 11 bases in between. Germline V gene lookup returns CDR1 SGHAT and CDR2 FQNNGV. The CDR3 extends over 15 amino acids. The CDR3 region has the DNA TGTGCCAGCAGCTTAGACCCAGGGGTTACCTACGAGCAGTACTTC. Its translation is CASSLDPGVTYEQYF.

The rearrangement links TRBV5-6 to TRBJ2-7, with D possibly being TRBD1 (6 bases). Germline values: CDR1 SGHDT, CDR2 YYEEEE. Trimming stripped 2 bases from V and 2 bases from J, with 14 bases between. The CDR3 extends over 15 amino acids. CDR3 region: CASSLASGDTYEQYF. CDR3 nucleotides: TGTGCCAGCAGCTTAGCGTCAGGGGACACCTACGAGCAGTACTTC. The full variable domain, in which reference TRBV5-6 and TRBJ2-7 provide the parts outside the CDR3, is DAGVTQSPTHLIKTRGQQVTLRCSPKSGHDTVSWYQQALGQGPQFIFQYYEEEERQRGNFPDRFSGHQFPNYSSELNVNALLLGDSALYLCASSLASGDTYEQYFGPGTRLTVT.

The rearrangement uses TRBV13 and TRBJ2-3; D gene unclear. Trimming pared 0 bases from V and 6 bases from J, leaving 4 bases between. Germline assignment: CDR1 PRHDT and CDR2 FYEKMQ (reference sequence). This CDR3 contains 12 residues. CDR3 amino acids: CASSLGWDTQYF. CDR3 sequence (DNA): TGTGCCAGCAGCTTAGGGTGGGATACGCAGTATTTT.